This T cell receptor (beta chain) was identified in a study of blood T cell repertoires in COVID-19. Study details: Samples representing acute and convalescent COVID-19 were sourced from the United States, Italy and Spain. Sample material is recorded as cDNA or gDNA derived from T cells, B-cell-depleted T cells, or PBMCs.

How the authors handled the data: Nucleated cell number was recorded as an estimate derived from reference gene primer amplification. The data were produced by immunoSEQ multiplex PCR, yet TCRdb's version contains in-frame clones alone and is incomplete. The V and J calls and clone size come from that table; D and trimming were worked out from the DNA. The repertoire consists of about 130,000 clones, with 60% to 85% occurring once and the leading ten covering roughly a fifth. The sequence was obtained from an elderly man with acute or convalescent COVID-19. The source material was peripheral blood.

The CDR3 region is CASSISATEHGYTF. DNA for the CDR3: TGTGCCAGTAGTATCTCGGCCACGGAGCATGGCTACACCTTC. The chain combines TRBV19 with TRBJ1-2; D is unresolved. With 3 bases removed from V and 6 bases from J, the gap between germline ends came to 14 bases. The CDR3 extends over 14 amino acids. The germline V gene encodes CDR1 LNHDA and CDR2 SQIVND (reference sequence).